This passage covers 25 T cell receptor beta chains from one sample sequenced in a study of blood T cell repertoires in COVID-19. The table came from immunoSEQ multiplex PCR; TCRdb's copy has only in-frame clones and leaves some out. The sample comprises 250,000 to 300,000 clones, more than 80% of which are singletons, and about 3% rests with the top ten. Input material: peripheral blood. The receptors come from a woman in her thirties with active or convalescent COVID-19.

CDR3 protein: CATSDLGGGGTQYF. Written as DNA, the CDR3 is TGTGCCACCAGTGACCTGGGGGGGGGAGGGACCCAGTACTTC. V is TRBV24-1 and J is TRBJ2-5, with 7 bases matching TRBD2. CDR3 length equals 14 residues. Germline CDR1 reads KGHDR; CDR2 reads SFDVKD. Trimming cost V 4 bases and J 7 bases; bases outside gene matches: 8.

The chain links TRBV14 to TRBJ2-7; D gene unclear. Trimming removed 4 bases from V and 0 bases from J, with 10 bases in between. The CDR3 has 14 amino acids. Germline V gives CDR1 SGHDN, CDR2 FVKESK. CDR3 DNA sequence: TGTGCCAGCAGCCCAACGAGGCTCTCCTACGAGCAGTACTTC. Protein product: CASSPTRLSYEQYF.

This clone has only one observation. The genes are TRBV6-5 and TRBJ2-3, with unresolved D. Trimming removed 5 bases from V and 4 bases from J, with 7 bases in between. The CDR3 covers 12 residues. Germline V CDR1 and CDR2: MNHEY, SVGAGI. CDR3 DNA sequence: TGTGCCAGCAGTCACGGAGCAGATACGCAGTATTTT. The encoded protein is CASSHGADTQYF.

This clone was observed a handful of times. V is TRBV7-2 and J is TRBJ1-2; D is uncertain. Germline V gives CDR1 SGHTA, CDR2 FQGNSA. Between the trimmed V and J ends, which lost 0 bases and 1 base, there was a span of 6 bases. The CDR3 sequence is 14 residues long. The CDR3 loop is CASSLAPGNYGYTF. In DNA form, the CDR3 reads TGTGCCAGCAGCTTAGCGCCGGGTAACTATGGCTACACCTTC.

The genes are TRBV13 and TRBJ2-2, with 8 positions matching TRBD2. V was clipped by 3 bases and J by 5 bases; unmatched bases: 8. CDR1 PRHDT and CDR2 FYEKMQ come from the germline V gene (reference sequence). This CDR3 is built from 16 residues. The CDR3 sequence is CASSLKTSASTGELFF. For the CDR3, the DNA is TGTGCCAGCAGCTTGAAGACTAGCGCGTCAACCGGGGAGCTGTTTTTT.

V gene TRBV29-1 combines with J gene TRBJ2-5; maybe TRBD2 (7 bases). The germline CDR1 and CDR2 sequences are SQVTM and ANQGSEA. Trimming took 0 bases from V and 4 from J, leaving 12 bases between them. This CDR3 is built from 14 residues. As DNA, the CDR3 is TGCAGCGTTGAAGATATGGGGGGGCGAGAGACCCAGTACTTC. As protein: CSVEDMGGRETQYF.

This clone was counted only a few times. This chain links TRBV29-1 with TRBJ1-2, with a possible D match to TRBD1 (6 bases). CDR1 and CDR2 (germline): SQVTM, ANQGSEA. The CDR3 sequence is 13 residues long. Deletions cut 2 bases from V and 5 bases from J, with 12 bases between. The CDR3 nucleotides are TGCAGCGTTGAACCAGGGACACATTATGGCTACACCTTC. It encodes CSVEPGTHYGYTF.

This chain connects TRBV6-2 or TRBV6-3 to TRBJ2-1; TRBD2 might be the D (5 bases). Germline V gene data show CDR1 as MNHEY and CDR2 as SVGEGT. Trimming shortened V by 2 bases and J by 9 bases, and 26 bases separated the two germline ends. This CDR3 comprises 18 residues. CDR3: CASSYALGSSHSVGEQFF. Written as DNA, the CDR3 is TGTGCCAGCAGTTACGCCTTGGGCTCTAGCCACAGTGTGGGTGAGCAGTTCTTC.

The chain is built from TRBV4-1 and TRBJ1-1; no reliable D call. Per the germline V gene, CDR1 is MGHRA and CDR2 is YSYEKL. V was clipped by 3 bases and J by 5 bases, with 22 bases between them. This CDR3 region has 17 residues. CDR3 amino acids: CASSHPKSLGGPTEAFF. Written as DNA, the CDR3 is TGCGCCAGCAGCCACCCCAAATCGCTGGGTGGGCCAACTGAAGCTTTCTTT.

The V and J genes are TRBV7-8 and TRBJ1-4, with D perhaps TRBD1 (5 bases). From germline, CDR1 is SGHVS and CDR2 FQNEAQ. This CDR3 has 17 amino acids. V lost 1 base and J lost 8, with 20 bases in between. In DNA form, the CDR3 reads TGTGCCAGCAGCTTAGTACGGTGGGGAGGGACCAGGGAAAAACTGTTTTTT. This sequence encodes CASSLVRWGGTREKLFF.

The rearrangement links TRBV5-1 to TRBJ1-4, with a possible D match to TRBD1 (5 bases). Germline V gives CDR1 SGHRS, CDR2 YFSETQ. This CDR3 spans 16 amino acids. V gave up 4 bases and J gave up 2 bases, with 15 bases separating them. DNA of the CDR3: TGCGCCAGCAGCATAGGCGACAGAGCTACTAATGAAAAACTGTTTTTT. Translating gives CASSIGDRATNEKLFF.

This clone was found a few times. The chain combines TRBV27 with TRBJ1-6; 7 bases match TRBD1. There are 15 residues in the CDR3. CDR1 and CDR2 (germline): MNHEY, SMNVEV (reference sequence). The trim removed 1 base at V and 8 bases at J, leaving 5 bases unmatched. This CDR3 reads CASSLLRQGDSPLHF. The CDR3 coding sequence is TGTGCCAGCAGTTTATTGAGGCAGGGGGATTCACCCCTCCACTTT.

V is TRBV7-9 and J is TRBJ2-3, with a possible D match to TRBD2 (7 bases). Germline CDR1 and CDR2: SEHNR and FQNEAQ (reference sequence). Trimming removed 0 bases from V and 6 bases from J, with 16 bases in between. CDR3 length: 16 residues. The CDR3 DNA follows: TGTGCCAGCAGCTTAGCCGCGGCGGGGGCCGGCGATACGCAGTATTTT. It specifies CASSLAAAGAGDTQYF.

This chain connects TRBV10-3 to TRBJ2-3, with 8 bases fitting TRBD1. The CDR3 runs 14 residues. The junction had 7 bases not matched to a gene; V was cut back by 6 bases and J by 5 bases. Germline V gives CDR1 ENHRY, CDR2 SYGVKD. The CDR3 DNA reads as TGTGCCATCAGGAGGACAGGGAGTAAAGATACGCAGTATTTT. It specifies CAIRRTGSKDTQYF.

The chain recombines TRBV5-1 with TRBJ2-4; D possibly corresponds to TRBD1 (6 bases). V lost 4 bases and J 3 bases, leaving 11 bases between the germline ends. The germline V gene has CDR1 SGHRS and CDR2 YFSETQ. The CDR3 has 14 residues. In DNA form, the CDR3 reads TGCGCCAGCAGCAGGGACATGGACAAAAACATTCAGTACTTC. Amino acids: CASSRDMDKNIQYF.

The chain is built from TRBV2 and TRBJ2-4; TRBD1 matches 9 bases. V shed 2 bases and J 8 bases; nucleotides not matched to a gene: 10. From germline, CDR1 is SNHLY and CDR2 FYNNEI. CDR3 length: 16 amino acids. CDR3 sequence reads: CASSEWRDREGYIQYF. The DNA for the CDR3 is TGTGCCAGCAGTGAATGGCGGGACAGGGAGGGATACATTCAGTACTTC.

This chain connects TRBV3-1 (or the pseudogene TRBV3-2) to TRBJ1-5, with 8 positions matching TRBD1. The ends lost 0 bases at V and 5 bases at J; junction bases unmatched: 6. Germline V CDR1 and CDR2: LGHDT, YNNKEL (reference sequence). CDR3 length: 16 amino acids. The CDR3 sequence is CASSQDSSRGHQPQHF. CDR3 nucleotide sequence: TGTGCCAGCAGCCAAGACTCATCCAGGGGGCATCAGCCCCAGCATTTT.

The chain uses TRBV14 and TRBJ1-2; 9 nucleotides line up with TRBD1. J gave up 8 bases and V 4 bases, and 14 bases lay outside the gene matches. CDR1 is SGHDN and CDR2 is FVKESK in the germline V gene. CDR3 length: 16 residues. In nucleotides, the CDR3 is TGTGCCAGCAGCCCATGGGTTAACAGGGGGCGAGAGGGCTACACCTTC. As protein: CASSPWVNRGREGYTF.

This clone was detected only once. The rearrangement joins TRBV29-1 to TRBJ2-2; 10 bases fit TRBD1. The J segment lost 3 bases and the V segment lost 7 bases, leaving 5 bases of the junction unmatched. The germline gives CDR1 SQVTM, CDR2 ANQGSEA. CDR3 length: 14 residues. CDR3 region: CSADRGPYTGELFF. DNA of the CDR3: TGCAGCGCTGACAGGGGGCCTTACACCGGGGAGCTGTTTTTT.

This clone was detected once. The genes are TRBV12-3 or TRBV12-4 and TRBJ1-1; the D gene is possibly TRBD1 (6 bases). The CDR3 has 13 residues. V lost 6 bases to trimming and J lost 5 bases, with 13 bases between them. The CDR3 here is CASSLGGATEAFF. CDR3 DNA sequence: TGTGCCAGCAGCCTTGGGGGGGCGACTGAAGCTTTCTTT.

The rearrangement uses TRBV5-1 and TRBJ2-5; 9 nucleotides agree with TRBD2. V lost 1 base and J lost 5; bases outside the gene matches: 6. The CDR3 loop spans 15 amino acids. Germline V gene lookup returns CDR1 SGHRS and CDR2 YFSETQ. The CDR3 nucleotides read TGCGCCAGCAGCTTGTTCGCGGGGGGGCCGGAGACCCAGTACTTC. This encodes CASSLFAGGPETQYF.

The rearrangement joins TRBV27 to TRBJ1-2, with 8 nucleotides matching TRBD1. The V gene's germline CDR1 is MNHEY and CDR2 SMNVEV (reference sequence). The CDR3 sequence is 15 residues long. Trimming removed 7 bases from V and 8 bases from J; junction bases left unmatched: 15. The CDR3 bases are TGTGCCAGCAAACCCGGACAGGGTGTTCCGGGGGGCTACACCTTC. The encoded protein is CASKPGQGVPGGYTF.

V usage is TRBV4-3 and J usage is TRBJ2-3; 7 bases align to TRBD2. The CDR3 runs to 15 residues. Germline CDR1 is LGHNA and CDR2 is YSLEER. The ends lost 0 bases at V and 2 bases at J; junction bases unmatched: 2. The CDR3 spells CASSQESGATDTQYF. CDR3 DNA sequence: TGCGCCAGCAGCCAAGAAAGCGGGGCCACAGATACGCAGTATTTT.

CDR3 coding DNA: TGTGCCAGCAGTTTAGTGCTCCCCGGAGCCAAAAACATTCAGTACTTC. Amino acids: CASSLVLPGAKNIQYF. The V gene is TRBV28, the J gene TRBJ2-4; no clear D gene. The V gene lost 2 bases and the J gene lost 0 bases, with 11 bases spanning the gap. Germline CDR1 reads MDHEN; CDR2 reads SYDVKM. The CDR3 sequence is 16 residues long.

The V gene is TRBV6-2 or TRBV6-3, the J gene TRBJ1-2, with no clear D. Trimming left V 2 bases short and J 8 bases short, with 24 bases between. This CDR3 contains 17 residues. CDR1 MNHEY and CDR2 SVGEGT come from the germline V gene. The CDR3 nucleotides are TGTGCCAGCAGTTACAGCGGATGGGCGCCGCAAGCGAGGGGCTACACCTTC. Its translation: CASSYSGWAPQARGYTF.